These 28 T cell receptor beta chains were sequenced from one sample in a study of blood T cell repertoires in COVID-19 (dated by TCRdb to 2019 to 2021). The library was built by means of the immunoSEQ multiplex PCR assay. The table was pulled from immuneACCESS by TCRdb, which kept in-frame rearrangements only. Such tables lose some clones; where checked, under half of the loss comes from unresolved V genes, and the rest has no known cause. This sample is represented by 150,000 to 200,000 clones; 84% of them were singletons. 12% of the sample is taken by the ten largest. The sequencing input was PBMCs or T cells enriched from blood (not recorded which). The receptors stem from a man between 50 and 59 years old who had recovered from COVID-19.

The chain carries TRBV7-9 and TRBJ2-1; the match to TRBD1 covers 8 bases. The CDR3 consists of 17 residues. Germline trimming cut 1 base from V and 8 bases from J; bases unmatched to any gene: 13. Germline CDR1 reads SEHNR; CDR2 reads FQNEAQ (reference sequence). DNA of the CDR3: TGTGCCAGCAGCTTAGGCCTTGACAGGGGATTTGAGCATGAGCAGTTCTTC. Translating it yields CASSLGLDRGFEHEQFF.

The chain combines TRBV7-9 with TRBJ2-1; the D gene is possibly TRBD2 (6 bases). Germline lookup yields CDR1 SEHNR and CDR2 FQNEAQ (reference sequence). Trimming pared 1 base from V and 6 bases from J, leaving 16 bases between. The CDR3 is 16 residues long. Here the CDR3 DNA reads TGTGCCAGCAGCTTAGGTGGCCTAGCGCCGACCAATGAGCAGTTCTTC. The encoded protein is CASSLGGLAPTNEQFF.

The chain links TRBV12-3 or TRBV12-4 to TRBJ1-5, with D possibly TRBD1 on 5 matching bases. Deletions cut 6 bases from V and 4 bases from J, with 10 bases between. The CDR3 has 13 amino acids. The CDR3 DNA is TGTGCCAGCAGCGCACAGGTTAATCAGCCCCAGCATTTT. Translating it yields CASSAQVNQPQHF.

The rearrangement joins TRBV3-1 (or the pseudogene TRBV3-2) to TRBJ1-2, with TRBD1 matching over 7 bases. This CDR3 is built from 13 residues. The germline V gene has CDR1 LGHDT and CDR2 YNNKEL (reference sequence). V shed 5 bases, J shed 4 bases, and the junction held 4 bases outside the gene matches. Here the CDR3 DNA reads TGTGCCAGCAGCTACCGGGACAGCTATGGCTACACCTTC. This codes for CASSYRDSYGYTF.

This clone came up a few times. The rearrangement joins TRBV10-3 to TRBJ2-7, with a possible D match to TRBD2 (7 bases). This CDR3 has 11 residues. Trimming left V 10 bases short and J 6 bases short, with 13 bases between. Germline V gene lookup returns CDR1 ENHRY and CDR2 SYGVKD. The CDR3 reads CATARGLEQYF. DNA of the CDR3: TGTGCCACCGCGCGGGGGCTCGAGCAGTACTTC.

This clone was counted between two and nine times. The chain recombines TRBV4-2 with TRBJ1-5; possible D gene TRBD1, 6 bases. The CDR3 covers 15 residues. Germline V gene data show CDR1 as LGHNA and CDR2 as YNFKEQ. Deletions cut 0 bases from V and 5 bases from J, with 11 bases between. Here the CDR3 reads CASSQESGEYQPQHF. Written as DNA, the CDR3 is TGTGCCAGCAGCCAAGAGTCAGGGGAGTATCAGCCCCAGCATTTT.

The chain joins TRBV6-5 to TRBJ2-7; 10 bases are shared with TRBD1. Trimming cost V 10 bases and J 2 bases; bases outside gene matches: 2. Germline V gene data show CDR1 as MNHEY and CDR2 as SVGAGI. CDR3 length: 12 residues. This CDR3 is CATGTGAYEQYF. CDR3 in DNA: TGTGCCACCGGGACAGGGGCCTACGAGCAGTACTTC.

V usage is TRBV2 and J usage is TRBJ1-6; 7 bases agree with TRBD1. V lost 5 bases to trimming and J lost 6 bases; unmatched junction nucleotides: 13. Germline CDR1 is SNHLY and CDR2 is FYNNEI. CDR3 size: 17 residues. The CDR3, as DNA: TGTGCCAGCAGTCTGCGACAGGGCCCAGGGGGTAATTCACCCCTCCACTTT. It yields the protein CASSLRQGPGGNSPLHF.

V gene TRBV11-2 combines with J gene TRBJ1-6; D is unresolved. Trimming took 3 bases from V and 9 from J, leaving 18 bases between them. The germline CDR1 and CDR2 sequences are SGHAT and FQNNGV. CDR3 length: 16 amino acids. The CDR3 sequence is CASSFIFGSRGSPLHF. The CDR3 DNA follows: TGTGCCAGCAGCTTTATCTTCGGGTCCCGCGGTTCACCCCTCCACTTT.

The V call is TRBV27, the J call TRBJ2-2, with D maybe TRBD1 (7 bases). CDR3 size: 15 residues. Trimming cost V 5 bases and J 6 bases, with 16 bases left between them. The germline V gene has CDR1 MNHEY and CDR2 SMNVEV (reference sequence). The CDR3 DNA sequence: TGTGCCAGCAGTCTCCGGACAGGAGGGGCCGGGGAGCTGTTTTTT. Residues: CASSLRTGGAGELFF.

The DNA of the CDR3 is TGTGCCAGCAGTGAAATAGGGGCCTCTGGAAACACCATATATTTT. This sequence encodes CASSEIGASGNTIYF. This chain links TRBV6-1 with TRBJ1-3, with D possibly being TRBD1 (5 bases). Germline loops: CDR1 MNHNS, CDR2 SASEGT. V gave up 2 bases and J gave up 0 bases, with 8 bases separating them. This CDR3 has 15 amino acids.

This chain uses TRBV5-1 with TRBJ1-1; D might be TRBD1 (5 bases). Germline CDR1 and CDR2: SGHRS and YFSETQ. This CDR3 has 14 residues. V lost 4 bases and J 2 bases, leaving 12 bases between the germline ends. The CDR3 coding sequence is TGCGCCAGCAGCCAGGGACTGACAAACACTGAAGCTTTCTTT. This gives the protein CASSQGLTNTEAFF.

This chain connects TRBV9 to TRBJ1-1, with D possibly matching TRBD1 (6 bases). V lost 4 bases to trimming and J lost 5 bases, with 18 bases between them. The CDR3 sequence is 15 residues long. Germline V lookup: CDR1 SGDLS, CDR2 YYNGEE. The CDR3 sequence is CASSPTGRGETEAFF. In DNA form, the CDR3 reads TGTGCCAGCAGCCCCACTGGCAGGGGTGAGACTGAAGCTTTCTTT. The variable domain in full, with the rest retrieved from reference TRBV9 and TRBJ1-1, is DSGVTQTPKHLITATGQRVTLRCSPRSGDLSVYWYQQSLDQGLQFLIQYYNGEERAKGNILERFSAQQFPDLHSELNLSSLELGDSALYFCASSPTGRGETEAFFGQGTRLTVV.

The rearrangement links TRBV19 to TRBJ2-5; TRBD2 agrees at 7 bases. Germline V gene lookup returns CDR1 LNHDA and CDR2 SQIVND (reference sequence). This CDR3 has 15 residues. With 7 bases clipped from V and 1 base from J, the junction kept 9 bases outside the gene matches. In nucleotides, the CDR3 is TGTGCCAGTACCCGAGGTAGCGGGCCCCAAGAGACCCAGTACTTC. It codes for CASTRGSGPQETQYF.

There are a few counts of this clone. The chain joins TRBV6-5 to TRBJ2-2, with TRBD2 matching over 9 bases. Trimming removed 9 bases from V and 9 bases from J; junction bases left unmatched: 8. The CDR3 has 13 amino acids. Germline CDR1 is MNHEY and CDR2 is SVGAGI. CDR3 coding DNA: TGTGCCAGTTTTTTGGCGGGGGGGCGGGAGCTGTTTTTT. Translation: CASFLAGGRELFF.

The rearrangement links TRBV7-9 to TRBJ2-2, with a tentative D call TRBD2 (5 bases). Germline V lookup: CDR1 SEHNR, CDR2 FQNEAQ (reference sequence). The ends were cut back, 4 bases at V and 5 bases at J, with 8 bases in the middle. The CDR3 covers 13 residues. The DNA for the CDR3 is TGTGCCAGCAGCTGGGAGTTGACCGGGGAGCTGTTTTTT. This gives the protein CASSWELTGELFF. Full variable domain (remainder filled in from reference TRBV7-9 and TRBJ2-2): DTGVSQNPRHKITKRGQNVTFRCDPISEHNRLYWYRQTLGQGPEFLTYFQNEAQLEKSRLLSDRFSAERPKGSFSTLEIQRTEQGDSAMYLCASSWELTGELFFGEGSRLTVL.

This chain links TRBV7-8 with TRBJ1-6; no reliable D call. The CDR3 is 17 residues long. Per the germline V gene, CDR1 is SGHVS and CDR2 is FQNEAQ. Trimming cost V 0 bases and J 9 bases, with 18 bases left between them. CDR3 DNA: TGTGCCAGCAGCTTAGCCCTTGGGGAGGCCCTGCTTTCACCCCTCCACTTT. This gives the protein CASSLALGEALLSPLHF. Complete variable domain (other parts from reference TRBV7-8 and TRBJ1-6): GAGVSQSPRYKVAKRGQDVALRCDPISGHVSLFWYQQALGQGPEFLTYFQNEAQLDKSGLPSDRFFAERPEGSVSTLKIQRTQQEDSAVYLCASSLALGEALLSPLHFGNGTRLTVT.

This chain links TRBV9 with TRBJ1-4; weak D call: TRBD1 (5 bases). Germline V lookup: CDR1 SGDLS, CDR2 YYNGEE. This CDR3 contains 15 residues. Trimming removed 3 bases from V and 0 bases from J, with 9 bases in between. This CDR3 is CASSGTTATNEKLFF. CDR3 nucleotides: TGTGCCAGCAGCGGGACAACTGCAACTAATGAAAAACTGTTTTTT.

J is TRBJ1-1 and V is TRBV7-9, with D possibly matching TRBD1 (5 bases). CDR3 length: 14 amino acids. The germline V gene has CDR1 SEHNR and CDR2 FQNEAQ (reference sequence). V lost 1 base, J lost 3 bases, and 9 bases lay in between. CDR3 sequence reads: CASSLVGGDTEAFF. CDR3 DNA sequence: TGTGCCAGCAGCTTAGTTGGGGGGGACACTGAAGCTTTCTTT.

The V call is TRBV9, the J call TRBJ1-1; D is uncertain. Germline values: CDR1 SGDLS, CDR2 YYNGEE. Between the trimmed V and J ends, which lost 3 bases and 1 base, there was a span of 10 bases. The CDR3 spans 14 residues. The CDR3, as DNA: TGTGCCAGCAGCGGTGAGACACCGAACACTGAAGCTTTCTTT. Its translation: CASSGETPNTEAFF.

The V and J genes are TRBV5-1 and TRBJ2-1, with D perhaps matching TRBD1 (5 bases). The CDR3 totals 15 residues. Looked up from germline, CDR1 is SGHRS and CDR2 is YFSETQ. V lost 4 bases and J 0 bases, leaving 11 bases between the germline ends. For the CDR3, the DNA is TGCGCCAGCAGCGCACAACAGGCCTCCTACAATGAGCAGTTCTTC. Its protein is CASSAQQASYNEQFF. Full variable domain (rest looked up from reference TRBV5-1 and TRBJ2-1): KAGVTQTPRYLIKTRGQQVTLSCSPISGHRSVSWYQQTPGQGLQFLFEYFSETQRNKGNFPGRFSGRQFSNSRSEMNVSTLELGDSALYLCASSAQQASYNEQFFGPGTRLTVL.

The J gene is TRBJ1-2, the V gene TRBV7-8; 9 positions match TRBD1. In germline, CDR1 is SGHVS, CDR2 FQNEAQ. The CDR3 totals 16 residues. With V trimmed by 5 bases and J by 2 bases, 9 bases remained unmatched. CDR3 sequence reads: CASSRLPGQGNYGYTF. The CDR3 DNA follows: TGTGCCAGCAGCCGGCTCCCGGGACAGGGCAACTATGGCTACACCTTC.

This clone was recorded at least ten times. The V and J genes are TRBV20-1 and TRBJ1-1, with TRBD1 as a possible D gene (5 bases). CDR1 DFQATT and CDR2 SNEGSKA come from the germline V gene (reference sequence). The germline V and J ends were trimmed by 3 bases and 0 bases, with 20 bases remaining between them. The CDR3 runs to 17 residues. The chain's CDR3 is CSASRRGDYGMNTEAFF. The DNA of the CDR3 is TGCAGTGCTAGTAGGCGGGGGGACTATGGGATGAACACTGAAGCTTTCTTT.

A few counts support this clone. The chain links TRBV28 to TRBJ1-6; TRBD1 is a possible D gene (6 bases). Trimming took 6 bases from V and 0 from J, leaving 21 bases between them. This CDR3 contains 19 residues. Germline V CDR1 and CDR2: MDHEN, SYDVKM. Here the CDR3 reads CASSLMVGQGYSYNSPLHF. The CDR3 coding sequence is TGTGCCAGCAGCCTAATGGTGGGCCAGGGGTACTCCTATAATTCACCCCTCCACTTT.

The rearrangement links TRBV5-6 to TRBJ2-7, with 7 bases identical to TRBD1. Germline V CDR1 and CDR2: SGHDT, YYEEEE. J lost 1 base, V lost 5 bases, and 3 bases had no gene match. The CDR3 extends over 13 amino acids. CDR3: CASSRGQSYEQYF. Here the CDR3 DNA reads TGTGCCAGCAGTAGGGGACAGTCCTACGAGCAGTACTTC.

This chain links TRBV28 with TRBJ1-5, with 9 bases lining up with TRBD1. The V gene's germline CDR1 is MDHEN and CDR2 SYDVKM. V lost 6 bases to trimming and J lost 6 bases; unmatched junction nucleotides: 9. The CDR3 covers 15 residues. CDR3 loop: CASSFRTGAIQPQHF. The CDR3 DNA is TGTGCCAGCAGCTTTCGGACAGGGGCTATTCAGCCCCAGCATTTT. Full variable domain (outside the CDR3, taken from reference TRBV28 and TRBJ1-5): DVKVTQSSRYLVKRTGEKVFLECVQDMDHENMFWYRQDPGLGLRLIYFSYDVKMKEKGDIPEGYSVSREKKERFSLILESASTNQTSMYLCASSFRTGAIQPQHFGDGTRLSIL.

J is TRBJ2-5 and V is TRBV18; the match to TRBD2 covers 9 bases. CDR1 is KGHSH and CDR2 is LQKENI in the germline V gene. The CDR3 spans 15 residues. After removal of 2 bases from V and 2 bases from J, the junction contained 3 bases not matched to a gene. The CDR3 protein is CASSPDLAGQETQYF. The CDR3 coding sequence is TGTGCCAGCTCACCAGATCTAGCGGGGCAAGAGACCCAGTACTTC.

The V gene is TRBV29-1, the J gene TRBJ2-3; 9 bases fit TRBD2. The length of the CDR3 is 10 residues. The V and J ends lost 6 bases and 13 bases, in that order; junction bases with no gene match: 5. The germline CDR1 and CDR2 sequences are SQVTM and ANQGSEA. This CDR3 reads CSVRGGLEYF. Here the CDR3 DNA reads TGCAGCGTGCGGGGGGGCCTAGAGTATTTT.